A single sample gave rise to the 13 T cell receptor beta chains below, sequenced in a study of molecular identifiers for immune sequencing clone quantification. TCRdb independently ran MiXCR on the PCR reads; one entry per CDR3 protein. The sample has about 86,000 distinct CDR3 sequences; about 23% are singletons. Specimen: naive CD8+ T cells from blood, with Jurkat cell RNA spiked in. Subset described: FACS-sorted CD8+CD4-CCR7+CD45RA+ naive T cells. These receptors originate from a human donor in good health. Some libraries in this study had Jurkat cell RNA spiked in.

Ten or more counts support this clonotype. The V and J genes are TRBV6-5 and TRBJ1-1; 9 nucleotides align to TRBD1. V dropped 0 bases and J dropped 0; count of bases not matched to a gene: 5. Germline V gene lookup returns CDR1 MNHEY and CDR2 SVGAGI. The CDR3 totals 17 residues. The CDR3 DNA is TGTGCCAGCAGTTACTCCGGGACAGGGCTCATGAACACTGAAGCTTTCTTT. Translation gives CASSYSGTGLMNTEAFF.

There are a few counts of this clonotype. V gene TRBV7-9 combines with J gene TRBJ2-7; D is unclear. V lost 2 bases to trimming and J lost 4 bases, with 6 bases between them. Germline CDR1 and CDR2: SEHNR and FQNEAQ (reference sequence). CDR3 length equals 12 residues. In DNA, the CDR3 is TGTGCCAGCAGCTTATCGGCTTACGAGCAGTACTTC. Protein sequence: CASSLSAYEQYF.

The V gene is TRBV29-1, the J gene TRBJ2-7, with TRBD1 as a possible D gene (5 bases). Trimming took off 3 bases at V and 2 bases at J, with 8 bases between the two ends. The CDR3 covers 12 residues. The germline V gene encodes CDR1 SQVTM and CDR2 ANQGSEA. This CDR3 is CSVEVRAYEQYF. The CDR3 bases are TGCAGCGTTGAGGTCAGGGCCTACGAGCAGTACTTC.

Concerning this clonotype: Being one base from a much bigger clone, this may be a read error. The chain combines TRBV12-3 or TRBV12-4 with TRBJ1-4; D might be TRBD1 (6 bases). Deletions cut 7 bases from V and 6 bases from J, with 12 bases between. CDR3 length: 13 residues. Written as DNA, the CDR3 is TGTGCCAGCAAGAAGCCAGGGGATGAAAAACTGTTTTTT. Its protein is CASKKPGDEKLFF.

About this clonotype itself: Being one base from a much bigger clone, this may be a read error. CDR3 bases: TGCGCCAGCCGCACTACTTTAGGTTTAATCTCTGGGGCCAACGTCCTGACTTTC. Residues: CASRTTLGLISGANVLTF. The chain has TRBV4-3 and TRBJ2-6; no firm D call. The V end was cut by 8 bases, the J end by 0 bases, with 20 bases between. CDR3 length: 18 residues. From germline, CDR1 is LGHNA and CDR2 YSLEER.

The chain couples TRBV4-1 to TRBJ2-7, with 12 positions matching TRBD2. This CDR3 is built from 15 residues. Germline V gene data show CDR1 as MGHRA and CDR2 as YSYEKL. The V and J ends lost 5 bases and 6 bases, in that order; junction bases with no gene match: 8. CDR3 sequence reads: CASSSLAGGPIEQYF. DNA of the CDR3: TGCGCCAGCAGCTCACTAGCGGGGGGACCGATCGAGCAGTACTTC.

This clonotype turned up a few times. CDR3 nucleotide sequence: TGCGCCAGCAGCCAAGTTAGGGGGTACAATGAGCAGTTCTTC. This gives the protein CASSQVRGYNEQFF. The gene calls are TRBV4-1 and TRBJ2-1; possible D gene TRBD1, 6 bases. Germline loops: CDR1 MGHRA, CDR2 YSYEKL. The CDR3 contains 14 residues. V dropped 1 base and J dropped 4 bases, with 8 bases sitting between them.

This clonotype was picked up many times. The chain couples TRBV5-8 to TRBJ2-7; D possibly corresponds to TRBD1 (5 bases). This CDR3 has 14 residues. CDR1 and CDR2 from the germline V gene are SGHTS and YDEGEE. V was trimmed by 0 bases and J by 3 bases, leaving 10 bases between them. CDR3 amino acids: CASSLGQTVYEQYF. DNA of the CDR3: TGTGCCAGCAGCTTGGGACAGACCGTCTACGAGCAGTACTTC.

This clonotype has a count of ten or more. V and J are TRBV27 and TRBJ1-5; perhaps TRBD1 as D (5 bases). The CDR3 is 14 residues long. With 5 bases removed from V and 0 bases from J, the gap between germline ends came to 8 bases. The V gene's germline CDR1 is MNHEY and CDR2 SMNVEV (reference sequence). This CDR3 reads CASSADSSNQPQHF. Here the CDR3 DNA reads TGTGCCAGCAGTGCCGACAGTAGCAATCAGCCCCAGCATTTT.

This clonotype occurred a few times. Written as DNA, the CDR3 is TGCGCCAGCAGCCAAGATTCGGTGCAGGGACAAGCAGATACGCAGTATTTT. Its translation is CASSQDSVQGQADTQYF. V and J are TRBV4-3 and TRBJ2-3; the D gene is possibly TRBD1 (6 bases). The germline CDR1 and CDR2 sequences are LGHNA and YSLEER. V was shortened by 0 bases and J by 4 bases, with 17 bases between the two germline ends. The CDR3 length is 17 residues.

The chain is built from TRBV5-6 and TRBJ2-1, with D possibly being TRBD1 (6 bases). The V gene's germline CDR1 is SGHDT and CDR2 YYEEEE. V lost 4 bases, J lost 12 bases, and 14 bases lay in between. The CDR3 loop spans 12 amino acids. The CDR3 protein is CASSTGIHAQFF. The CDR3 DNA reads TGTGCCAGCAGCACAGGGATACATGCGCAGTTCTTC.

This sequence joins TRBV20-1 and TRBJ1-5, with TRBD1 as a possible D gene (6 bases). V dropped 2 bases and J dropped 0 bases, with 23 bases sitting between them. Germline V gene data show CDR1 as DFQATT and CDR2 as SNEGSKA (reference sequence). The CDR3 extends over 19 amino acids. The CDR3 DNA follows: TGCAGTGCTAGATCCAGGGGCATTGAAGTCCCTTATAGCAATCAGCCCCAGCATTTT. This codes for CSARSRGIEVPYSNQPQHF.

This clonotype has ten or more counts. V gene TRBV28 combines with J gene TRBJ1-5, with D uncertain. The germline gives CDR1 MDHEN, CDR2 SYDVKM. The germline V and J ends were trimmed by 3 bases and 7 bases, with 4 bases remaining between them. The CDR3 runs 11 residues. The CDR3 sequence is CASSLVQPQHF. In nucleotides, the CDR3 is TGTGCCAGCAGTTTGGTCCAGCCCCAGCATTTT.